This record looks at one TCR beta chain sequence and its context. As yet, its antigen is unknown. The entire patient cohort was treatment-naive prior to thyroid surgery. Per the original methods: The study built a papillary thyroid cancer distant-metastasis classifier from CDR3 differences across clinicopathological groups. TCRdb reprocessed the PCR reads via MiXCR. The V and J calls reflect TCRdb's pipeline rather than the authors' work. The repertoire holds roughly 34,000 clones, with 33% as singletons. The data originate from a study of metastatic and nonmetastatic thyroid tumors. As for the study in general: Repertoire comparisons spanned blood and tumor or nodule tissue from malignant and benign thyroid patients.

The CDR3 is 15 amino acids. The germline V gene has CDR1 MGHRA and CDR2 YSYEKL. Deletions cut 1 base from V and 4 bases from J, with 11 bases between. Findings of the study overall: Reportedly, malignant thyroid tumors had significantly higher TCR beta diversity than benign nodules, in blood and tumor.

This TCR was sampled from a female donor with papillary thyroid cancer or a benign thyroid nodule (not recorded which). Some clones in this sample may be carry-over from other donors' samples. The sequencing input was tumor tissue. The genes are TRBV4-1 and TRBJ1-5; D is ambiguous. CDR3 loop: CASSQVGRNNQPQHF. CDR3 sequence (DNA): TGCGCCAGCAGCCAAGTGGGCAGAAATAATCAGCCCCAGCATTTT.